This entry lists 31 T cell receptor beta chains sequenced from one sample in a study of identical twins. Each CDR3 protein gets one entry after TCRdb re-called the 5' RACE reads with MiXCR. The sample consists of 400,000 to 500,000 distinct CDR3 sequences, 18% of them appearing once. Input material: naive T cells sorted from blood. The receptors were gathered from a man over 45 in good health.

The chain joins TRBV12-3 or TRBV12-4 to TRBJ2-7, with D possibly TRBD2 on 6 matching bases. This CDR3 spans 16 amino acids. Trimming took 7 bases from V and 0 from J, leaving 19 bases between them. The CDR3 region has the DNA TGTGCCAGCACCCCCTCACGGGGGTTTAGCTCCTACGAGCAGTACTTC. It encodes CASTPSRGFSSYEQYF.

There are a few counts of this clonotype. This sequence joins TRBV20-1 and TRBJ2-3; 11 nucleotides match TRBD2. CDR1 is DFQATT and CDR2 is SNEGSKA in the germline V gene (reference sequence). This CDR3 spans 15 amino acids. The junction had 7 bases not matched to a gene; V was cut back by 4 bases and J by 4 bases. The CDR3 here is CSATPSGRIADTQYF. DNA for the CDR3: TGCAGTGCTACCCCTAGCGGGAGGATCGCAGATACGCAGTATTTT.

The V gene is TRBV6-5, the J gene TRBJ2-3; maybe TRBD2 (5 bases). This CDR3 has 16 residues. The V gene's germline CDR1 is MNHEY and CDR2 SVGAGI. Trimming cost V 0 bases and J 1 base, with 11 bases left between them. Written as DNA, the CDR3 is TGTGCCAGCAGTTACTCGCTAAACGGGGGCACAGATACGCAGTATTTT. Protein sequence: CASSYSLNGGTDTQYF.

This clonotype was seen at least ten times. This chain uses TRBV6-5 with TRBJ1-6; D is possibly TRBD1 (5 bases). Trimming shortened V by 0 bases and J by 7 bases, and 13 bases separated the two germline ends. The CDR3 contains 16 residues. Looked up from germline, CDR1 is MNHEY and CDR2 is SVGAGI. In DNA, the CDR3 is TGTGCCAGCAGTTACTCGACTGGACACTCAAATTCACCCCTCCACTTT. Its translation is CASSYSTGHSNSPLHF.

This clonotype has ten or more counts. The chain employs TRBV19 and TRBJ2-2; possibly TRBD1 for D (5 bases). The length of the CDR3 is 14 residues. Between the trimmed V and J ends, which lost 2 bases and 6 bases, there was a span of 10 bases. Germline V gene sequence: CDR1 LNHDA, CDR2 SQIVND (reference sequence). The CDR3 DNA sequence: TGTGCCAGTAGTATACTAACAGGCGCCGGGGAGCTGTTTTTT. Protein sequence: CASSILTGAGELFF.

This chain links TRBV20-1 with TRBJ2-5; 7 positions agree with TRBD1. J gave up 2 bases and V 4 bases, and 7 bases lay outside the gene matches. CDR1 is DFQATT, CDR2 SNEGSKA, per germline (reference sequence). The length of the CDR3 is 14 residues. Written as DNA, the CDR3 is TGCAGTGCTACAGGGACAGAGAAACAAGAGACCCAGTACTTC. Residues: CSATGTEKQETQYF.

This clonotype was detected many times. The rearrangement uses TRBV11-1 and TRBJ2-1; D gene ambiguous. The V and J ends lost 5 bases and 9 bases respectively, with 8 bases between them. Germline V gene lookup returns CDR1 SGHAT and CDR2 FQDESV (reference sequence). This CDR3 has 11 amino acids. The CDR3 region has the DNA TGTGCCAGCAGCCCCAGGCTTGAGCAGTTCTTC. Translating it yields CASSPRLEQFF.

The J gene is TRBJ2-7, the V gene TRBV10-3; D is possibly TRBD1 or TRBD2 (5 bases each). Germline V gives CDR1 ENHRY, CDR2 SYGVKD. The CDR3 contains 12 residues. V was trimmed by 8 bases and J by 2 bases, leaving 10 bases between them. The CDR3 here is CAIGTDPYEQYF. CDR3 nucleotides: TGTGCCATCGGGACGGACCCCTACGAGCAGTACTTC.

The chain is built from TRBV24-1 and TRBJ2-1; 16 bases line up with TRBD2. The CDR3 totals 19 residues. Germline assignment: CDR1 KGHDR and CDR2 SFDVKD. V dropped 4 bases and J dropped 0; count of bases not matched to a gene: 5. CDR3 nucleotide sequence: TGTGCCACCAGTGACACCGGGACTAGCGGGAGGGCCTCCTACAATGAGCAGTTCTTC. It codes for CATSDTGTSGRASYNEQFF.

This clonotype was recorded a few times. J is TRBJ2-5 and V is TRBV20-1, with a weak D call TRBD1 (5 bases). The CDR3 covers 12 residues. V lost 3 bases to trimming and J lost 5 bases, with 10 bases between them. Germline V gene data show CDR1 as DFQATT and CDR2 as SNEGSKA (reference sequence). The CDR3 nucleotides read TGCAGTGCTAGGACAGCCTGGGAGACCCAGTACTTC. It is translated as CSARTAWETQYF.

This clonotype has a single count. The chain has TRBV6-2 or TRBV6-3 and TRBJ2-6; possibly TRBD2 for D (6 bases). Germline CDR1 and CDR2: MNHEY and SVGEGT. This CDR3 region has 16 residues. V lost 2 bases and J 0 bases, leaving 8 bases between the germline ends. CDR3 amino acids: CASSYERASGANVLTF. The CDR3 DNA follows: TGTGCCAGCAGTTACGAGCGGGCCTCTGGGGCCAACGTCCTGACTTTC.

This rearrangement joins TRBV7-6 to TRBJ2-1; no clear D gene. Germline lookup yields CDR1 SGHVS and CDR2 FNYEAQ. The V and J ends lost 6 bases and 0 bases respectively, with 15 bases between them. The CDR3 loop spans 16 amino acids. CDR3 loop: CASSAGPASSYNEQFF. The CDR3 DNA reads TGTGCCAGCAGTGCCGGGCCGGCTAGCTCCTACAATGAGCAGTTCTTC.

The chain carries TRBV10-3 and TRBJ1-2; 8 bases are a match to TRBD1. This CDR3 region has 14 residues. CDR1 and CDR2 from the germline V gene are ENHRY and SYGVKD. V lost 6 bases, J lost 5 bases, and 8 bases stayed unmatched. CDR3 DNA sequence: TGTGCCATCAGCGGACAGGGCCCCTCTTATGGCTACACCTTC. Translating it yields CAISGQGPSYGYTF.

This clonotype was seen ten or more times. V is TRBV24-1 and J is TRBJ1-5; the D is unclear. V shed 3 bases and J shed 7 bases, with 9 bases lying between them. The CDR3 extends over 13 amino acids. The V gene's germline CDR1 is KGHDR and CDR2 SFDVKD. The CDR3 DNA is TGTGCCACCAGTGATGAGGGCCGACAGCCCCAGCATTTT. The encoded protein is CATSDEGRQPQHF.

This clonotype has ten or more counts. This CDR3 is CSARTTTGYYADTQYF. CDR3 DNA sequence: TGCAGTGCTAGAACCACCACGGGCTATTACGCAGATACGCAGTATTTT. The rearrangement joins TRBV20-1 to TRBJ2-3, with D unclear. The V and J ends lost 2 bases and 4 bases respectively, with 19 bases between them. CDR1 is DFQATT, CDR2 SNEGSKA, per germline (reference sequence). This CDR3 has 16 amino acids.

CDR3 sequence reads: CASSSQRGQETQYF. CDR3 nucleotides: TGTGCCAGCAGCTCACAGCGGGGCCAAGAGACCCAGTACTTC. The chain links TRBV7-2 to TRBJ2-5, with 7 nucleotides matching TRBD2. Germline CDR1 is SGHTA and CDR2 is FQGNSA. Trimming took 4 bases from V and 1 from J; bases not matched to a gene: 3. The CDR3 covers 14 residues.

This clonotype was seen a few times. The V call is TRBV6-1, the J call TRBJ2-4; 7 bases are shared with TRBD2. The length of the CDR3 is 17 residues. CDR1 is MNHNS, CDR2 SASEGT, per germline. The V segment lost 6 bases and the J segment 0 bases; nucleotides outside the gene matches: 11. In DNA, the CDR3 is TGTGCCAGCAGAAGCCTGGGGGGGACGGGAGCCAAAAACATTCAGTACTTC. Its protein is CASRSLGGTGAKNIQYF.

In this sample, this clonotype turned up a few times. The chain uses TRBV7-6 and TRBJ2-3, with D hard to call. CDR1 is SGHVS and CDR2 is FNYEAQ in the germline V gene. With 5 bases removed from V and 5 bases from J, the gap between germline ends came to 11 bases. The CDR3 loop spans 13 amino acids. CDR3 in DNA: TGTGCCAGCAGCCGAGTCCCTTTAGATACGCAGTATTTT. This translates into CASSRVPLDTQYF. Variable domain in full (rest from reference TRBV7-6 and TRBJ2-3): GAGVSQSPRYKVTKRGQDVALRCDPISGHVSLYWYRQALGQGPEFLTYFNYEAQQDKSGLPNDRFSAERPEGSISTLTIQRTEQRDSAMYRCASSRVPLDTQYFGPGTRLTVL.

This clonotype was seen ten or more times. V gene TRBV10-3 combines with J gene TRBJ1-6; 8 bases are a match to TRBD1. Unmatched junction bases numbered 9, after V lost 11 bases and J lost 9 bases. This CDR3 spans 13 amino acids. CDR1 is ENHRY and CDR2 is SYGVKD in the germline V gene. CDR3 sequence reads: CAGRGQGSSPLHF. The CDR3 DNA is TGTGCCGGCAGAGGACAGGGAAGTTCACCCCTCCACTTT.

This clonotype has only a few counts. The gene calls are TRBV6-2 or TRBV6-3 and TRBJ2-7; 8 bases line up with TRBD1. J lost 1 base, V lost 5 bases, and 7 bases had no gene match. CDR3 length equals 15 residues. Germline values: CDR1 MNHEY, CDR2 SVGEGT. CDR3 loop: CASSAGQGNSYEQYF. In DNA form, the CDR3 reads TGTGCCAGCAGTGCCGGACAGGGAAATTCCTACGAGCAGTACTTC.

The CDR3 loop reads CASSPARASGVEDTQYF. The CDR3 coding sequence is TGTGCCAGCAGCCCTGCGAGGGCTAGCGGGGTGGAGGATACGCAGTATTTT. V gene TRBV7-3 combines with J gene TRBJ2-3, with 9 bases fitting TRBD2. The CDR3 is made up of 17 amino acids. J was trimmed by 6 bases and V by 5 bases; bases with no gene match: 15. Germline V gives CDR1 SGHTA, CDR2 FQGTGA. Drawing the rest from reference TRBV7-3 and TRBJ2-3, the complete variable domain is GAGVSQTPSNKVTEKGKYVELRCDPISGHTALYWYRQSLGQGPEFLIYFQGTGAADDSGLPNDRFFAVRPEGSVSTLKIQRTERGDSAVYLCASSPARASGVEDTQYFGPGTRLTVL.

The CDR3 spells CASSATGTTNTGELFF. CDR3 DNA sequence: TGCGCCAGCAGCGCCACCGGGACAACGAACACCGGGGAGCTGTTTTTT. This sequence joins TRBV4-1 and TRBJ2-2; D may be TRBD1 (6 bases). V gave up 5 bases and J gave up 0 bases, with 13 bases separating them. The CDR3 is made up of 16 amino acids. Germline CDR1 is MGHRA and CDR2 is YSYEKL.

The chain combines TRBV19 with TRBJ2-1; 7 bases agree with TRBD1. CDR1 is LNHDA and CDR2 is SQIVND in the germline V gene (reference sequence). CDR3 length equals 18 residues. With 6 bases clipped from V and 0 bases from J, the junction kept 14 bases outside the gene matches. CDR3 coding DNA: TGTGCCAGTAGCCTTAGAACAGGGGTGGGTTTCTCCTACAATGAGCAGTTCTTC. Translation: CASSLRTGVGFSYNEQFF.

This sequence joins TRBV5-4 and TRBJ2-2; D not certain. This CDR3 spans 12 amino acids. Trimming cost V 4 bases and J 7 bases, with 8 bases left between them. Looked up from germline, CDR1 is SGHNT and CDR2 is YYREEE (reference sequence). In DNA form, the CDR3 reads TGTGCCAGCAGCGACTGGCTCGGGGAGCTGTTTTTT. It yields the protein CASSDWLGELFF.

This clonotype was observed at least ten times. The chain employs TRBV11-2 and TRBJ2-1; D may correspond to TRBD1 or TRBD2 (5 bases each). The CDR3 has 19 amino acids. Trimming removed 3 bases from V and 5 bases from J, with 26 bases in between. In germline, CDR1 is SGHAT, CDR2 FQNNGV. CDR3 protein: CASSLHSLLFGTQDNEQFF. In nucleotides, the CDR3 is TGTGCCAGCAGCTTGCACTCTCTACTTTTTGGGACCCAAGACAATGAGCAGTTCTTC.

V gene TRBV7-2 combines with J gene TRBJ2-2; 8 bases line up with TRBD1. This CDR3 is built from 14 residues. The junction had 6 bases not matched to a gene; V was cut back by 1 base and J by 11 bases. CDR1 SGHTA and CDR2 FQGNSA come from the germline V gene. In nucleotides, the CDR3 is TGTGCCAGCAGCTTAGGGTGGACAGGGAGAGAGCTGTTTTTT. Translated, it gives CASSLGWTGRELFF.

The chain uses TRBV27 and TRBJ1-4, with 7 bases that match TRBD1. The germline V gene encodes CDR1 MNHEY and CDR2 SMNVEV (reference sequence). The CDR3 covers 14 residues. Trimming at V came to 6 bases and at J to 4 bases, leaving 5 bases not matched to a gene. For the CDR3, the DNA is TGTGCCAGCAGCAGGGGGGACCTTAATGAAAAACTGTTTTTT. The encoded protein is CASSRGDLNEKLFF.

This clonotype was seen many times. The chain couples TRBV20-1 to TRBJ2-3; a possible D gene is TRBD2 (6 bases). V lost 0 bases and J 2 bases, leaving 15 bases between the germline ends. Germline V CDR1 and CDR2: DFQATT, SNEGSKA (reference sequence). This CDR3 comprises 16 residues. CDR3 bases: TGCAGTGCTAGAGATCTATGGGGGGAGAACACAGATACGCAGTATTTT. It specifies CSARDLWGENTDTQYF.

The table lists this clonotype with many counts. The CDR3 region is CASSKATGIDGYTF. For the CDR3, the DNA is TGTGCCAGCAGCAAAGCGACAGGGATCGATGGCTACACCTTC. This sequence joins TRBV5-6 and TRBJ1-2, with 7 positions matching TRBD1. The V gene end was trimmed by 4 bases and the J gene end by 6 bases; junction bases not matched to a gene: 9. CDR1 and CDR2 (germline): SGHDT, YYEEEE. The CDR3 covers 14 residues.

This chain connects TRBV29-1 to TRBJ2-7, with a possible D match to TRBD1 (5 bases). Trimming shortened V by 4 bases and J by 3 bases, and 10 bases separated the two germline ends. The CDR3 has 12 residues. CDR1 and CDR2 from the germline V gene are SQVTM and ANQGSEA. The CDR3 reads CSVGGAGYEQYF. The CDR3 coding sequence is TGCAGCGTTGGTGGGGCTGGCTACGAGCAGTACTTC.

This clonotype was detected once. J is TRBJ2-2 and V is TRBV10-3; 10 bases match TRBD2. V was pared by 6 bases and J by 4 bases, with 2 bases of the junction left unmatched. CDR1 is ENHRY and CDR2 is SYGVKD in the germline V gene. This CDR3 is built from 14 residues. The CDR3 spells CAIRGTSVTGELFF. Written as DNA, the CDR3 is TGTGCCATCAGAGGGACTAGCGTCACCGGGGAGCTGTTTTTT.